The 10 T cell receptor beta chains reported below all come from one sample, sequenced in a study of OX40 agonist ivuxolimab in advanced cancers. Generated by immunoSEQ multiplex PCR, the TCRdb table keeps only in-frame clones and is missing some. The sample consists of about 150,000 clones, roughly 91% of them appearing once. The input for sequencing was CD4+ or CD8+ T cells sorted from blood, taken in a trial of the OX40 agonist ivuxolimab. The receptors were gathered from an adult with an advanced solid tumor such as melanoma, head and neck, liver or kidney cancer.

J is TRBJ1-1 and V is TRBV11-2; D perhaps matches TRBD1 (5 bases). The CDR3 is 16 residues long. Germline V gives CDR1 SGHAT, CDR2 FQNNGV. V was shortened by 1 base and J by 3 bases, with 15 bases between the two germline ends. This CDR3 is CASSLVYRLGDTEAFF. CDR3 nucleotides: TGTGCCAGCAGCTTAGTGTATCGCCTGGGGGACACTGAAGCTTTCTTT. The entire variable domain, with the rest obtained from reference TRBV11-2 and TRBJ1-1, is as follows: EAGVAQSPRYKIIEKRQSVAFWCNPISGHATLYWYQQILGQGPKLLIQFQNNGVVDDSQLPKDRFSAERLKGVDSTLKIQPAKLEDSAVYLCASSLVYRLGDTEAFFGQGTRLTVV.

The rearrangement links TRBV2 to TRBJ1-2; D possibly corresponds to TRBD1 (5 bases). The CDR3 sequence is 13 residues long. CDR1 is SNHLY and CDR2 is FYNNEI in the germline V gene. Between the trimmed V and J ends, which lost 4 bases and 5 bases, there was a span of 11 bases. CDR3 region: CASSGGATYGYTF. In nucleotides, the CDR3 is TGTGCCAGCAGTGGCGGGGCAACATATGGCTACACCTTC.

The chain recombines TRBV5-1 with TRBJ1-1, with D uncertain. The ends were cut back, 4 bases at V and 0 bases at J, with 13 bases in the middle. CDR1 is SGHRS, CDR2 YFSETQ, per germline. The CDR3 extends over 15 amino acids. The CDR3 bases are TGCGCCAGCAGCGTCTCAACGGGTATGAACACTGAAGCTTTCTTT. Its protein product is CASSVSTGMNTEAFF.

The chain couples TRBV5-1 to TRBJ2-7; no firm D call. This CDR3 region has 13 residues. V lost 2 bases and J lost 1, with 7 bases in between. Germline CDR1 and CDR2: SGHRS and YFSETQ. CDR3 sequence: CASSFGSSYEQYF. CDR3 sequence (DNA): TGCGCCAGCAGCTTCGGCAGTTCCTACGAGCAGTACTTC.

In DNA, the CDR3 is TGTGCCAGCAGTGCAAACAGGGCGGATCAGCCCCAGCATTTT. Translated, it gives CASSANRADQPQHF. The J gene is TRBJ1-5, the V gene TRBV28, with a tentative D call TRBD1 (6 bases). Trimming removed 5 bases from V and 5 bases from J, with 13 bases in between. From germline, CDR1 is MDHEN and CDR2 SYDVKM. CDR3 length: 14 residues. Complete variable domain (other parts from reference TRBV28 and TRBJ1-5): DVKVTQSSRYLVKRTGEKVFLECVQDMDHENMFWYRQDPGLGLRLIYFSYDVKMKEKGDIPEGYSVSREKKERFSLILESASTNQTSMYLCASSANRADQPQHFGDGTRLSIL.

The CDR3 nucleotides are TGCAGCGCCATGGGGACAGGGGTCTACGAGCAGTACTTC. It codes for CSAMGTGVYEQYF. This chain uses TRBV29-1 with TRBJ2-7; 10 bases agree with TRBD1. The CDR3 is 13 amino acids. The V segment lost 7 bases and the J segment 3 bases; nucleotides outside the gene matches: 6. CDR1 SQVTM and CDR2 ANQGSEA come from the germline V gene.

The chain employs TRBV5-1 and TRBJ2-3; 9 bases are a match to TRBD2. J was trimmed by 4 bases and V by 0 bases; bases with no gene match: 6. The CDR3 length is 16 residues. Germline V gene lookup returns CDR1 SGHRS and CDR2 YFSETQ. The CDR3 DNA reads TGCGCCAGCAGCTTGGGGGGGACTAGCTCCCCAGATACGCAGTATTTT. This translates into CASSLGGTSSPDTQYF.

This clone has only one observation. The identical CDR3 is also encoded by other nucleotide sequences in the sample. The chain joins TRBV5-1 to TRBJ2-1; 11 bases agree with TRBD2. Germline assignment: CDR1 SGHRS and CDR2 YFSETQ. Trimming cost V 2 bases and J 6 bases; bases outside gene matches: 4. This CDR3 is 15 amino acids long. CDR3 sequence reads: CASSLGLAGGNEQFF. The CDR3 nucleotides are TGCGCCAGCAGCTTAGGGCTAGCGGGGGGCAATGAGCAGTTCTTC.

The chain uses TRBV9 and TRBJ2-3; 9 nucleotides match TRBD2. V trimming: 2 bases; J trimming: 3 bases; junction bases outside the gene matches: 7. The CDR3 sequence is 16 residues long. Germline CDR1 is SGDLS and CDR2 is YYNGEE. The CDR3 here is CASSVAIAGVTDTQYF. CDR3 coding DNA: TGTGCCAGCAGCGTGGCGATAGCGGGAGTGACAGATACGCAGTATTTT.

The V call is TRBV19, the J call TRBJ2-1; the match to TRBD1 covers 9 bases. V lost 9 bases, J lost 4 bases, and 7 bases stayed unmatched. This CDR3 is built from 14 residues. Per the germline V gene, CDR1 is LNHDA and CDR2 is SQIVND (reference sequence). DNA of the CDR3: TGTGCCAGCTCCGGACAGGGGATTTACAATGAGCAGTTCTTC. Its protein product is CASSGQGIYNEQFF.